This entry is about one T cell receptor (beta chain). The sample comes from a study of shared clonotypes between healthy human individuals. Repertoires were generated with immunoSEQ multiplex PCR, while TCRdb's copy carries only in-frame clones and drops some. This table has roughly 2.2 million clones, 93% appearing once. Between the trimmed V and J ends, which lost 4 bases and 3 bases, there was a span of 13 bases. Germline-derived CDR1 and CDR2 are SGHTA and FQGNSA. The CDR3 runs to 14 residues. Sequencing used naive CD4+ T cells from PBMCs. The subset was: CD45RA+ positively selected. This chain links TRBV7-2 with TRBJ2-7; D is uncertain. The source of this sequence is a man younger than 35 in good health. Some clones in this sample may be carry-over from other donors' samples. CDR3 protein: CASSSHPRSYEQYF. DNA of the CDR3: TGTGCCAGCAGCTCTCACCCTAGGAGCTACGAGCAGTACTTC.